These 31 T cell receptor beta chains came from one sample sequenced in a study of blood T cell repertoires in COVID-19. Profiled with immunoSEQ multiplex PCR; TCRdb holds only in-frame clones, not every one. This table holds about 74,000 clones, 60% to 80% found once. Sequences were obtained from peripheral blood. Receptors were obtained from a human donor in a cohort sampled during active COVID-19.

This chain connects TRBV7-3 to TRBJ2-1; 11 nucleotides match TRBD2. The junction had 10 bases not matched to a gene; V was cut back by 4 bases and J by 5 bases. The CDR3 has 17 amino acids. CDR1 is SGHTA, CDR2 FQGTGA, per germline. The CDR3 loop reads CASSSRGGLAGNNEQFF. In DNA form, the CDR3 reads TGTGCCAGCAGCTCGAGGGGAGGACTAGCGGGTAACAATGAGCAGTTCTTC. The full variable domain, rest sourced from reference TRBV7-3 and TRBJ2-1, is GAGVSQTPSNKVTEKGKYVELRCDPISGHTALYWYRQSLGQGPEFLIYFQGTGAADDSGLPNDRFFAVRPEGSVSTLKIQRTERGDSAVYLCASSSRGGLAGNNEQFFGPGTRLTVL.

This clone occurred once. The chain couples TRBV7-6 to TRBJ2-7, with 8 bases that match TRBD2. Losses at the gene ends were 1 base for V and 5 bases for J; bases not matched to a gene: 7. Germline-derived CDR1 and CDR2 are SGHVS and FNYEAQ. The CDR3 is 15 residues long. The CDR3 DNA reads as TGTGCCAGCAGCTTAGGGTTAAGGACTAGCCACGAGCAGTACTTC. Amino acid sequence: CASSLGLRTSHEQYF.

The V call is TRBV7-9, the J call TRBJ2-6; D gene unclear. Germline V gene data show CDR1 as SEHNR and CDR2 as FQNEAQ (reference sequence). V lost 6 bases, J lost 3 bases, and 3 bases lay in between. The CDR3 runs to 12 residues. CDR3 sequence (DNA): TGTGCCAGCAGTCGTGGGGCCAACGTCCTGACTTTC. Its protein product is CASSRGANVLTF.

CDR3 loop: CASRGQGNEQFF. The CDR3 DNA follows: TGTGCCAGTAGAGGCCAGGGCAATGAGCAGTTCTTC. The chain has TRBV19 and TRBJ2-1, with a possible D match to TRBD1 (5 bases). Germline V gene data show CDR1 as LNHDA and CDR2 as SQIVND (reference sequence). V was shortened by 6 bases and J by 6 bases, with 9 bases between the two germline ends. There are 12 residues in the CDR3.

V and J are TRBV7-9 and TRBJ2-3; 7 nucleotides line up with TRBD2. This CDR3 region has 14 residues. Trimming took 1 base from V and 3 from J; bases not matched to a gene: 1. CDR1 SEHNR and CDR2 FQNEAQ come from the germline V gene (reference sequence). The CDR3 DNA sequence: TGTGCCAGCAGCTTAGTTAGCGGGACAGATACGCAGTATTTT. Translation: CASSLVSGTDTQYF. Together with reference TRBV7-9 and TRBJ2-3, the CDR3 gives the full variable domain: DTGVSQNPRHKITKRGQNVTFRCDPISEHNRLYWYRQTLGQGPEFLTYFQNEAQLEKSRLLSDRFSAERPKGSFSTLEIQRTEQGDSAMYLCASSLVSGTDTQYFGPGTRLTVL.

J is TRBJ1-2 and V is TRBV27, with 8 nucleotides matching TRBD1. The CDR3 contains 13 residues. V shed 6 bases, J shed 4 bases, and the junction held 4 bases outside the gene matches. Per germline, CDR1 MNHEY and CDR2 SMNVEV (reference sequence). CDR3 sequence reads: CASRVTGAYGYTF. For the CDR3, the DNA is TGTGCCAGCAGAGTGACAGGGGCCTATGGCTACACCTTC.

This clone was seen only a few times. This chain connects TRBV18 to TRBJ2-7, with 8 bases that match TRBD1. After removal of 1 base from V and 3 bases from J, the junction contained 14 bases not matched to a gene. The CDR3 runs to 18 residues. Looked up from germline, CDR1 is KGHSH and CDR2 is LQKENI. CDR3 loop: CASSPLGNLGQGNYEQYF. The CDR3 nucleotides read TGTGCCAGCTCACCACTAGGGAACCTAGGACAGGGCAACTACGAGCAGTACTTC.

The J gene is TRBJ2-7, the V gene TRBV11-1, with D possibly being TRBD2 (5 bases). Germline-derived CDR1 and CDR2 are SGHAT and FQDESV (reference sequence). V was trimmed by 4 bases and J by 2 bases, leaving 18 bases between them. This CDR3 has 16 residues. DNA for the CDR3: TGTGCCAGCAGCTCCACCGGGATGTTGGGCCCCTACGAGCAGTACTTC. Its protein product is CASSSTGMLGPYEQYF.

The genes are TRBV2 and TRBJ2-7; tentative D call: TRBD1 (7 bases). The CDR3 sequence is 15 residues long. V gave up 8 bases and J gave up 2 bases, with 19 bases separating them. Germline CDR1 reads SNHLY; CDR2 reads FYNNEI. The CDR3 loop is CASQGGNANPYEQYF. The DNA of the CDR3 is TGTGCCAGCCAGGGGGGAAACGCAAACCCCTACGAGCAGTACTTC.

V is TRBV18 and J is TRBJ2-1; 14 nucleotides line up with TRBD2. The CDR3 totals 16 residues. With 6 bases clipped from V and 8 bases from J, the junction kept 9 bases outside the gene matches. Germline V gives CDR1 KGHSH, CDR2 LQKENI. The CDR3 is CASSPGLAGGRDEQFF. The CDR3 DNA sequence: TGTGCCAGCTCCCCAGGACTAGCGGGAGGTCGGGATGAGCAGTTCTTC.

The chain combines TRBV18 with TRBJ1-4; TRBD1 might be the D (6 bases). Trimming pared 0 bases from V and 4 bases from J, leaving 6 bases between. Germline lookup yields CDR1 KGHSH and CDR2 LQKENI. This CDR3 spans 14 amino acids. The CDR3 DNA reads TGTGCCAGCTCACCACCAGGGGGTAATGAAAAACTGTTTTTT. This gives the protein CASSPPGGNEKLFF.

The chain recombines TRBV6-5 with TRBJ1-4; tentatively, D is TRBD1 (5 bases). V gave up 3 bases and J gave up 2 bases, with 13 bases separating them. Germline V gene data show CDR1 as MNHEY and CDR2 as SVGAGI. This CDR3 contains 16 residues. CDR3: CASSYGRGRTNEKLFF. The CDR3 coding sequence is TGTGCCAGCAGTTATGGTAGGGGTCGGACTAATGAAAAACTGTTTTTT.

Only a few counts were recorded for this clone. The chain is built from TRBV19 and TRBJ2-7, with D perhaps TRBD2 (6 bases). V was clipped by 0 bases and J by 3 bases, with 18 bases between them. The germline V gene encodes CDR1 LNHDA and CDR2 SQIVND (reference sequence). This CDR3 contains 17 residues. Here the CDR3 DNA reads TGTGCCAGTAGTATAGACCGACCGGGGCGCGGGGACTACGAGCAGTACTTC. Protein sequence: CASSIDRPGRGDYEQYF.

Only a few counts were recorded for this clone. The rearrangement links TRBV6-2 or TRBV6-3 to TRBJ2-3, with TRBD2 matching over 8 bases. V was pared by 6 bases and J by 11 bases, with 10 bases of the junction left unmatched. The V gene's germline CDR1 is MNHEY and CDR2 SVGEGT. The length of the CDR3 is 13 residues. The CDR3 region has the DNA TGTGCCAGCAGCTTAGCCGGGACTAGTGTGCAGTATTTT. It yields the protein CASSLAGTSVQYF.

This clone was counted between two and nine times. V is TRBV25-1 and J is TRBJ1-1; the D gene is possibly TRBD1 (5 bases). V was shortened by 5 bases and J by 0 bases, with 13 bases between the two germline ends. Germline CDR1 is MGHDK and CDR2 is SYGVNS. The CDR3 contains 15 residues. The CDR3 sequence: CASSTRTHLNTEAFF. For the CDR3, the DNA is TGTGCCAGCAGTACCCGGACACACTTGAACACTGAAGCTTTCTTT.

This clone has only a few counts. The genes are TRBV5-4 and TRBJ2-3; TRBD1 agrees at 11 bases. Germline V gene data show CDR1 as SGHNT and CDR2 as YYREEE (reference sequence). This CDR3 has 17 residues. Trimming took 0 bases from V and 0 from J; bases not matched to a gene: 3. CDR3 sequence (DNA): TGTGCCAGCAGCTTGGGCGGACAGGGGGCTAGCACAGATACGCAGTATTTT. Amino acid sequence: CASSLGGQGASTDTQYF. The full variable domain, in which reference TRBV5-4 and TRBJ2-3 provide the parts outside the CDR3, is ETGVTQSPTHLIKTRGQQVTLRCSSQSGHNTVSWYQQALGQGPQFIFQYYREEENGRGNFPPRFSGLQFPNYSSELNVNALELDDSALYLCASSLGGQGASTDTQYFGPGTRLTVL.

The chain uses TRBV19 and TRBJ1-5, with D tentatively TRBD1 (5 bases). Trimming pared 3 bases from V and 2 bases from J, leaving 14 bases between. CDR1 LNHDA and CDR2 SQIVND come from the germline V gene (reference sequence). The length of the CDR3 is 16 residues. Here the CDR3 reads CASSMRFQGGNQPQHF. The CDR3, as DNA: TGTGCCAGTAGTATGAGATTTCAGGGCGGCAATCAGCCCCAGCATTTT.

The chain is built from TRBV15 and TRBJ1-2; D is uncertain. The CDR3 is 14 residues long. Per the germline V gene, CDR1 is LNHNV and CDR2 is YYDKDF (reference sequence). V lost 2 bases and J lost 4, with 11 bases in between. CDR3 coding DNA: TGTGCCACCAGCAGACCTTATACGGGCTATGGCTACACCTTC. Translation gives CATSRPYTGYGYTF.

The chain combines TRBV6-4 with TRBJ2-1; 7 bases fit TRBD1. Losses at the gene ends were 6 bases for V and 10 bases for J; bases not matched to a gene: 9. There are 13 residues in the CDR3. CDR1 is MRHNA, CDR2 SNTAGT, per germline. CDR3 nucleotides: TGTGCCAGCAGCAGAGGCTCGGACAGGGAGCAGTTCTTC. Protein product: CASSRGSDREQFF.

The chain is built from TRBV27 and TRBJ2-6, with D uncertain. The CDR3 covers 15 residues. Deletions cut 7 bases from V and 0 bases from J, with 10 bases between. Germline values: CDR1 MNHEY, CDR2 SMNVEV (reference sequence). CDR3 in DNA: TGTGCCAGCACCTCCCACAGCTCTGGGGCCAACGTCCTGACTTTC. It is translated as CASTSHSSGANVLTF.

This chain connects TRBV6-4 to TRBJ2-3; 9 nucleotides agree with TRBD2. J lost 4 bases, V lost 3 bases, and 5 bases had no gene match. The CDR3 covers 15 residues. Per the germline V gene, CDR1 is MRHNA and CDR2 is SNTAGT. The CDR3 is CASSEVAGVSDTQYF. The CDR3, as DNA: TGTGCCAGCAGTGAAGTAGCGGGAGTCTCAGATACGCAGTATTTT.

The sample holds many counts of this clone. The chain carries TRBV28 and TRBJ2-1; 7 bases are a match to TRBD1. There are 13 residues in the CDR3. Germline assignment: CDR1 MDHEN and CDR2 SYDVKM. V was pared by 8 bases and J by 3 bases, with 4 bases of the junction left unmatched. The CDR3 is CASSGTDYNEQFF. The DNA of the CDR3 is TGTGCCAGCTCCGGGACAGACTACAATGAGCAGTTCTTC.

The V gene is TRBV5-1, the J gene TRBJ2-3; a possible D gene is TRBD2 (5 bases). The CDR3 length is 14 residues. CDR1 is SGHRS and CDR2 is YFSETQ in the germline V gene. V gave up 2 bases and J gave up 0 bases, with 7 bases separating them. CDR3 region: CASSFGGSTDTQYF. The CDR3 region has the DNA TGCGCCAGCAGCTTTGGCGGGAGCACAGATACGCAGTATTTT.

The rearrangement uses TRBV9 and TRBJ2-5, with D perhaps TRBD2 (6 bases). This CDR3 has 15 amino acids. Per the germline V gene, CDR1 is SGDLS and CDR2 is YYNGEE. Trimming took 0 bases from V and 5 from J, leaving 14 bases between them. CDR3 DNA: TGTGCCAGCAGCGTAGATCCGGGGGTAGGGGAGACCCAGTACTTC. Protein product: CASSVDPGVGETQYF.

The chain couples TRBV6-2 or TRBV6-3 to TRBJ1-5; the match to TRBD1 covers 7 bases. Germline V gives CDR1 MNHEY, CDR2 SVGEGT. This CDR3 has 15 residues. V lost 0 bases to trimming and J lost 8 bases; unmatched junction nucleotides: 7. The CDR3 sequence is CASSYSMTGREPQHF. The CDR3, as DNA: TGTGCCAGCAGTTACTCGATGACAGGGCGAGAGCCCCAGCATTTT.

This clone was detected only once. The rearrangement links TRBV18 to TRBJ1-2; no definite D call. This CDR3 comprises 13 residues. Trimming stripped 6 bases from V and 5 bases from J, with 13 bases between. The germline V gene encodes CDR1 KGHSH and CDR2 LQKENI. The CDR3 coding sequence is TGTGCCAGCTCCACCGACACAATGTATGGCTACACCTTC. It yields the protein CASSTDTMYGYTF.

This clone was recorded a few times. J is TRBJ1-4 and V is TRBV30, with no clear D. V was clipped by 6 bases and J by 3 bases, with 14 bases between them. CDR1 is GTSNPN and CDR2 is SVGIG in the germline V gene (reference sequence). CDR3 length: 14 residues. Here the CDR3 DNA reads TGTGCCTGCAACCGACATAACTCTAATGAAAAACTGTTTTTT. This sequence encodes CACNRHNSNEKLFF.

In nucleotides, the CDR3 is TGCGCCAGCAGCCAGGGCAGGGGATGGGCAGATACGCAGTATTTT. Translating gives CASSQGRGWADTQYF. The V gene is TRBV4-3, the J gene TRBJ2-3, with D maybe TRBD1 (6 bases). This CDR3 has 15 amino acids. The germline CDR1 and CDR2 sequences are LGHNA and YSLEER. The V gene lost 3 bases and the J gene lost 4 bases, with 14 bases spanning the gap.

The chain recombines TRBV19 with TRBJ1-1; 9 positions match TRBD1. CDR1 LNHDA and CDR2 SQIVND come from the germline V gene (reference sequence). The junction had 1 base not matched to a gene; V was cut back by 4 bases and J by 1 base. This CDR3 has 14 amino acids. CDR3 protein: CASSRDRANTEAFF. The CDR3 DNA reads TGTGCCAGTAGTAGGGACAGGGCGAACACTGAAGCTTTCTTT.

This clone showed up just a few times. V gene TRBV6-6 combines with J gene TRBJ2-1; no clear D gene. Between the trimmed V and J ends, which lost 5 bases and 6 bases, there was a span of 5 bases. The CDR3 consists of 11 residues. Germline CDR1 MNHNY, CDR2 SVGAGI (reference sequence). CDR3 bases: TGTGCCAGCAGTGCGATCAATGAGCAGTTCTTC. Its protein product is CASSAINEQFF.

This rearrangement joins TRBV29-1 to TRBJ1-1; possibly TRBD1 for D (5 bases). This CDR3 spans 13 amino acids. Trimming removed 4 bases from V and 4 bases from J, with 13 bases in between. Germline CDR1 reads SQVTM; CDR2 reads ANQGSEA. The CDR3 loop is CSVVGGVSTEAFF. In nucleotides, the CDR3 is TGCAGCGTTGTGGGGGGGGTCAGCACTGAAGCTTTCTTT. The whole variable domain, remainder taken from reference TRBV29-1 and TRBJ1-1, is SAVISQKPSRDICQRGTSLTIQCQVDSQVTMMFWYRQQPGQSLTLIATANQGSEATYESGFVIDKFPISRPNLTFSTLTVSNMSPEDSSIYLCSVVGGVSTEAFFGQGTRLTVV.